The next 25 T cell receptor beta chains were all read from a single sample in a study of long-term antiretroviral therapy in people with HIV. The assay used was immunoSEQ (version v3.0), run at survey level. Here immunoSEQ multiplex PCR was the method, and the copy in TCRdb shows in-frame clones only, minus some. The table includes under 20,000 clones, roughly 80% detected once. The sample here was unsorted PBMCs, taken approximately 2.2 years before starting antiretroviral therapy. The receptors shown here come from a man aged 25 to 45 with HIV.

The chain combines TRBV4-3 with TRBJ2-7; 8 positions agree with TRBD2. The CDR3 covers 16 residues. Germline loops: CDR1 LGHNA, CDR2 YSLEER. The V segment lost 0 bases and the J segment 5 bases; nucleotides outside the gene matches: 9. The CDR3 DNA reads as TGCGCCAGCAGCCAAGAAGCAGCGGGAGACCTCCACGAGCAGTACTTC. Translating it yields CASSQEAAGDLHEQYF.

The chain is built from TRBV13 and TRBJ2-7, with 9 nucleotides matching TRBD1. Trimming cost V 3 bases and J 4 bases; bases outside gene matches: 4. The CDR3 sequence is 14 residues long. Germline V gene data show CDR1 as PRHDT and CDR2 as FYEKMQ (reference sequence). This CDR3 reads CASSLGQGGYEQYF. The CDR3 nucleotides are TGTGCCAGCAGCTTGGGACAGGGAGGTTACGAGCAGTACTTC.

This clone showed up just a few times. The CDR3 nucleotides are TGTGCCAGCAGCCGGCTCAGGGGAACGAGTGAAAAACTGTTTTTT. The encoded protein is CASSRLRGTSEKLFF. V gene TRBV28 combines with J gene TRBJ1-4; perhaps TRBD1 as D (6 bases). The germline V and J ends were trimmed by 6 bases and 7 bases, with 18 bases remaining between them. The CDR3 covers 15 residues. Germline V gives CDR1 MDHEN, CDR2 SYDVKM.

V usage is TRBV4-2 and J usage is TRBJ2-1; no clear D gene. The CDR3 is 12 amino acids. From germline, CDR1 is LGHNA and CDR2 YNFKEQ. V gave up 4 bases and J gave up 7 bases, with 8 bases separating them. CDR3 residues: CASSRDWNEQFF. The DNA for the CDR3 is TGTGCCAGCAGCCGAGACTGGAATGAGCAGTTCTTC.

The chain uses TRBV11-2 and TRBJ2-7, with TRBD2 matching 7 bases. The CDR3 extends over 16 amino acids. V was pared by 2 bases and J by 1 base, with 8 bases of the junction left unmatched. The germline V gene encodes CDR1 SGHAT and CDR2 FQNNGV. The CDR3 is CASSLWSGGSSYEQYF. Written as DNA, the CDR3 is TGTGCCAGCAGCTTATGGTCGGGAGGTAGTTCCTACGAGCAGTACTTC.

This clone was picked up one time. The V gene is TRBV5-6, the J gene TRBJ2-3; D not resolved. CDR3 length equals 12 residues. The ends were cut back, 5 bases at V and 9 bases at J, with 13 bases in the middle. Looked up from germline, CDR1 is SGHDT and CDR2 is YYEEEE. DNA of the CDR3: TGTGCCAGCAGTTACGTATCCCAGACGCAGTATTTT. Amino acids: CASSYVSQTQYF.

This clone appeared a few times. The CDR3, as DNA: TGTGCCAGCTCACAAGACAGACCCGGGGGACCCCAGCATTTT. Protein sequence: CASSQDRPGGPQHF. V and J are TRBV18 and TRBJ1-5, with D perhaps matching TRBD1 (5 bases). The CDR3 sequence is 14 residues long. Germline V gene data show CDR1 as KGHSH and CDR2 as LQKENI. The V and J ends lost 4 bases and 10 bases respectively, with 17 bases between them.

The chain employs TRBV7-2 and TRBJ2-7, with 9 bases matching TRBD1. This CDR3 has 14 amino acids. Germline values: CDR1 SGHTA, CDR2 FQGNSA. With 7 bases clipped from V and 1 base from J, the junction kept 5 bases outside the gene matches. This chain's CDR3 is CASKIQGASYEQYF. CDR3 nucleotides: TGTGCCAGCAAGATACAGGGGGCGTCCTACGAGCAGTACTTC.

This clone is medium-sized by share. This chain connects TRBV7-3 to TRBJ2-7; tentative D call: TRBD2 (7 bases). Trimming pared 0 bases from V and 5 bases from J, leaving 8 bases between. Germline lookup yields CDR1 SGHTA and CDR2 FQGTGA. The CDR3 has 13 amino acids. This CDR3 is CASSLTGGDEQYF. The CDR3 nucleotides are TGTGCCAGCAGCTTAACAGGGGGGGACGAGCAGTACTTC.

The chain joins TRBV28 to TRBJ1-1; TRBD1 is a possible D gene (5 bases). The CDR3 length is 15 residues. Germline lookup yields CDR1 MDHEN and CDR2 SYDVKM. V lost 6 bases to trimming and J lost 4 bases, with 18 bases between them. CDR3 region: CASSISGRLGTEAFF. The CDR3 nucleotides are TGTGCCAGCAGCATATCGGGACGGCTGGGCACTGAAGCTTTCTTT.

The chain carries TRBV7-2 and TRBJ1-2; 7 bases align to TRBD1. Per germline, CDR1 SGHTA and CDR2 FQGNSA. V shed 5 bases and J 1 base; nucleotides not matched to a gene: 4. CDR3 size: 14 residues. The CDR3 sequence is CASSMDRFNYGYTF. The CDR3 DNA sequence: TGTGCCAGCAGCATGGACAGGTTTAACTATGGCTACACCTTC.

This clone was observed a handful of times. As DNA, the CDR3 is TGTGCCAGCAGCGAAAGCACCAATTCACCCCTCCACTTT. Its translation: CASSESTNSPLHF. This rearrangement joins TRBV6-1 to TRBJ1-6; D not resolved. CDR3 length equals 13 residues. From germline, CDR1 is MNHNS and CDR2 SASEGT. Trimming removed 6 bases from V and 7 bases from J, with 10 bases in between.

The chain is built from TRBV5-4 and TRBJ2-6; 10 bases agree with TRBD1. This CDR3 spans 18 amino acids. V lost 0 bases, J lost 1 base, and 4 bases stayed unmatched. Germline V gene sequence: CDR1 SGHNT, CDR2 YYREEE (reference sequence). The CDR3 sequence is CASSLGGTGVSGANVLTF. The CDR3 nucleotides are TGTGCCAGCAGCTTGGGAGGGACAGGGGTTTCTGGGGCCAACGTCCTGACTTTC. Full variable domain (missing parts from reference TRBV5-4 and TRBJ2-6): ETGVTQSPTHLIKTRGQQVTLRCSSQSGHNTVSWYQQALGQGPQFIFQYYREEENGRGNFPPRFSGLQFPNYSSELNVNALELDDSALYLCASSLGGTGVSGANVLTFGAGSRLTVL.

V gene TRBV7-9 combines with J gene TRBJ2-5; D is uncertain. CDR1 and CDR2 from the germline V gene are SEHNR and FQNEAQ (reference sequence). V lost 5 bases, J lost 2 bases, and 9 bases lay in between. The CDR3 runs to 13 residues. The CDR3: CASSQILQETQYF. The CDR3 DNA sequence: TGTGCCAGCAGCCAGATTCTTCAAGAGACCCAGTACTTC.

This chain connects TRBV21-1 to TRBJ1-6. TRBV21-1 is reported as a pseudogene. The CDR3 length is 16 residues. As DNA, the CDR3 is TGTGCCAGCAGCGAGATGAGGGGGGAGGGAAATTCACCCCTCCACTTT. It translates to CASSEMRGEGNSPLHF.

The chain joins TRBV10-2 to TRBJ2-7; D call uncertain. Germline lookup yields CDR1 WSHSY and CDR2 SAAADI. This CDR3 comprises 13 residues. V lost 8 bases to trimming and J lost 6 bases, with 17 bases between them. The CDR3 bases are TGCGCCAGCTCGAAGGGTACCTCCGGCGAGCAGTACTTC. This encodes CASSKGTSGEQYF.

The chain employs TRBV4-3 and TRBJ2-3; TRBD1 agrees at 10 bases. Germline V gene lookup returns CDR1 LGHNA and CDR2 YSLEER. The CDR3 covers 16 residues. J was trimmed by 1 base and V by 1 base; bases with no gene match: 2. CDR3 in DNA: TGCGCCAGCAGCCAAGGGGGGACAGGGGGCACAGATACGCAGTATTTT. This sequence encodes CASSQGGTGGTDTQYF.

The V call is TRBV29-1, the J call TRBJ2-7, with 9 bases matching TRBD1. The trim removed 3 bases at V and 3 bases at J, leaving 9 bases unmatched. This CDR3 is built from 15 residues. The germline CDR1 and CDR2 sequences are SQVTM and ANQGSEA. The CDR3 protein is CSVEVGQGTLYEQYF. CDR3 DNA sequence: TGCAGCGTTGAGGTGGGACAGGGAACCCTCTACGAGCAGTACTTC.

This clone has just a few counts. The chain recombines TRBV15 with TRBJ2-5; D gene uncertain. Germline loops: CDR1 LNHNV, CDR2 YYDKDF (reference sequence). The CDR3 is made up of 14 amino acids. The ends were cut back, 2 bases at V and 9 bases at J, with 16 bases in the middle. The CDR3 DNA reads as TGTGCCACCAGCAGACTATCAGACCCCGAGGCCCAGTACTTC. Protein: CATSRLSDPEAQYF.

V usage is TRBV29-1 and J usage is TRBJ1-1, with a weak D call TRBD1 (6 bases). CDR1 is SQVTM and CDR2 is ANQGSEA in the germline V gene. Trimming left V 7 bases short and J 0 bases short, with 9 bases between. The CDR3 spans 12 residues. CDR3 sequence (DNA): TGCAGCGGACGGACAGTGAACACTGAAGCTTTCTTT. Protein sequence: CSGRTVNTEAFF. Drawing the rest from reference TRBV29-1 and TRBJ1-1, the complete variable domain is SAVISQKPSRDICQRGTSLTIQCQVDSQVTMMFWYRQQPGQSLTLIATANQGSEATYESGFVIDKFPISRPNLTFSTLTVSNMSPEDSSIYLCSGRTVNTEAFFGQGTRLTVV.

This clone was observed a handful of times. The chain recombines TRBV7-2 with TRBJ2-7; no definite D call. V was trimmed by 5 bases and J by 0 bases, leaving 2 bases between them. Germline assignment: CDR1 SGHTA and CDR2 FQGNSA. CDR3 size: 11 residues. The CDR3 DNA reads as TGTGCCAGCAGCGGCTCCTACGAGCAGTACTTC. Translated: CASSGSYEQYF.

V and J are TRBV19 and TRBJ1-3, with D hard to call. Trimming left V 10 bases short and J 0 bases short, with 13 bases between. Germline-derived CDR1 and CDR2 are LNHDA and SQIVND (reference sequence). The CDR3 spans 14 residues. The DNA for the CDR3 is TGTGCCACCACAGACCCAAACTCTGGAAACACCATATATTTT. Its translation is CATTDPNSGNTIYF. Full variable domain (outside the CDR3, taken from reference TRBV19 and TRBJ1-3): DGGITQSPKYLFRKEGQNVTLSCEQNLNHDAMYWYRQDPGQGLRLIYYSQIVNDFQKGDIAEGYSVSREKKESFPLTVTSAQKNPTAFYLCATTDPNSGNTIYFGEGSWLTVV.

The V and J genes are TRBV11-1 and TRBJ2-7, with 11 bases aligning to TRBD2. Germline CDR1 and CDR2: SGHAT and FQDESV (reference sequence). After removal of 3 bases from V and 2 bases from J, the junction contained 0 bases not matched to a gene. This CDR3 comprises 14 residues. The CDR3 bases are TGTGCCAGCAGCTTGACTAGCGGGACCTACGAGCAGTACTTC. The encoded protein is CASSLTSGTYEQYF.

The chain is built from TRBV27 and TRBJ2-1; 7 bases match TRBD1. After removal of 6 bases from V and 7 bases from J, the junction contained 12 bases not matched to a gene. Looked up from germline, CDR1 is MNHEY and CDR2 is SMNVEV (reference sequence). The CDR3 spans 15 residues. The CDR3 DNA is TGTGCCAGCAGCATCCGGGACAGAAAATGGAATGAGCAGTTCTTC. Amino acids: CASSIRDRKWNEQFF.

The rearrangement links TRBV6-6 to TRBJ1-2, with TRBD1 as a possible D gene (6 bases). V lost 5 bases to trimming and J lost 3 bases, with 13 bases between them. There are 14 residues in the CDR3. Germline CDR1 reads MNHNY; CDR2 reads SVGAGI (reference sequence). This CDR3 reads CASSSIQGDYGYTF. CDR3 nucleotides: TGTGCCAGCAGTAGCATACAGGGAGACTATGGCTACACCTTC.